This record covers a single T cell receptor beta chain. The antigen remains undetermined. The sample holds other DNA sequences that translate to the same CDR3. Each sample had two DNA replicates, around 0.53 ug blood or roughly 1.5 ug tissue. TCRdb keeps only in-frame clones here, not all; method: immunoSEQ multiplex PCR. Here the sample spans about 8,400 clones, about 80% being singletons. The ends were cut back, 2 bases at V and 7 bases at J, with 12 bases in the middle. This CDR3 has 14 residues. The germline gives CDR1 PRHDT, CDR2 FYEKMQ (reference sequence). This record belongs to a study of early stage breast cancer tumors. On the study more broadly: About 70% of the 16 invasive tumors were ER+, PR+ and HER2-.

Study-level points and caveats: Comparing each tissue with blood distinguished tumor from normal in 14 of 16 patients. Commonly generated sequences made up most enriched TCRB sequences shared between patients.

The chain recombines TRBV13 with TRBJ1-5; weak D call: TRBD1 (6 bases). The source is a person between 60 and 70 years old with breast cancer. What was sequenced was normal breast tissue next to the tumor. CDR3 protein: CASSLSGGGQPQHF. The DNA for the CDR3 is TGTGCCAGCAGCTTATCGGGGGGCGGGCAGCCCCAGCATTTT.